This T cell receptor beta chain was recovered during a study of glioma-infiltrating T cells after dendritic cell vaccination. The data were produced by immunoSEQ multiplex PCR, yet TCRdb's version contains in-frame clones alone and is incomplete. Counted here are 90,000 to 100,000 clones, about 80% occurring once; the ten biggest clones make up nearly 6%. Fresh-frozen tumor tissue and more than two years of survival data were available for all. A note on this clone: Antigen: not known.

Study-wide findings and caveats: Few patients contributed both blood and tumor specimens. No direct clonality-survival link was found; a diverse polyclonal response may matter. Longer survival after dendritic cell vaccination followed higher pretreatment TIL content.

V was shortened by 0 bases and J by 0 bases, with 15 bases between the two germline ends. The CDR3 is made up of 19 amino acids. Germline lookup yields CDR1 LNHDA and CDR2 SQIVND (reference sequence). The sequencing here drew on blood, taken before dendritic cell vaccination. The receptor was isolated from a human donor with glioblastoma. The chain carries TRBV19 and TRBJ2-6, with a weak D call TRBD1 (6 bases). The CDR3 sequence is CASSIDRGQKVSGANVLTF. For the CDR3, the DNA is TGTGCCAGTAGTATAGATCGAGGACAGAAAGTCTCTGGGGCCAACGTCCTGACTTTC.